This TCR beta chain emerged from a study of T cell responses to AZD1222 COVID-19 vaccine. Study details: Analysis merged second doses at about 4 or about 12 weeks.

Sequenced by immunoSEQ multiplex PCR; TCRdb stores in-frame clones only, minus some. The data hold 120,000 to 150,000 clones, with approximately 89% observed a single time. V lost 5 bases and J 2 bases, leaving 15 bases between the germline ends. The CDR3 is 15 amino acids. Germline V gives CDR1 MGHRA, CDR2 YSYEKL. Turning to this clone: Antigen: not known.

Overall study results and limits: Only a handful of AZD1222 recipients, more than five in all, had baseline seropositivity. Donors were largely white British and mainly female; clonal diversity was possibly underestimated.

This clonotype was obtained from an adult in good health. The chain is built from TRBV4-1 and TRBJ1-2; no definite D call. The material was peripheral blood, obtained on day 0 of AZD1222 vaccination. The CDR3 loop is CASSISKGGNYGYTF. The CDR3 DNA follows: TGCGCCAGCAGCATCTCAAAGGGCGGGAACTATGGCTACACCTTC.